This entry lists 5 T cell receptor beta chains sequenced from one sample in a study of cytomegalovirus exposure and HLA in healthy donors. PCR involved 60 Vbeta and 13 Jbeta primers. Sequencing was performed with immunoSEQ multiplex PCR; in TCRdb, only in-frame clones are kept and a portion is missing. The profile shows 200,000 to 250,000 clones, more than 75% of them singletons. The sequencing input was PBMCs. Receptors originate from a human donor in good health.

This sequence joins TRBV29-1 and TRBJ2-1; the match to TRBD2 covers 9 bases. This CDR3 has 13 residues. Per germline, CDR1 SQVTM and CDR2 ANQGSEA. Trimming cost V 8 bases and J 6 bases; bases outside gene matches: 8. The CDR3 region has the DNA TGCAGCCTCACTTTACTAGCGGGCAATGAGCAGTTCTTC. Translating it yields CSLTLLAGNEQFF.

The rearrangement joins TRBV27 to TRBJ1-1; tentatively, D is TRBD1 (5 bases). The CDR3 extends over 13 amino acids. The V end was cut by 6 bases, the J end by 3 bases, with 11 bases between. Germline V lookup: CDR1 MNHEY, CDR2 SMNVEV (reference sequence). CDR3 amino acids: CASSLGGDTEAFF. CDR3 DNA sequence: TGTGCCAGCAGCCTCGGGGGGGACACTGAAGCTTTCTTT.

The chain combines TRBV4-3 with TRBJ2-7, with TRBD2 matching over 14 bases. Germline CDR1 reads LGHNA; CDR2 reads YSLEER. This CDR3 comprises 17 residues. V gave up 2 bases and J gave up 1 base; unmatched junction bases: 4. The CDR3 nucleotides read TGCGCCAGCAGCCAACATGGGACTAGCGGGGGATCCTACGAGCAGTACTTC. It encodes CASSQHGTSGGSYEQYF.

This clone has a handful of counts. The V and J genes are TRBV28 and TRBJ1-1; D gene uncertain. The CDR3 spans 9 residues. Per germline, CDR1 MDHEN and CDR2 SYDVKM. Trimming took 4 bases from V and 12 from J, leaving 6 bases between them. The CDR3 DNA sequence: TGTGCCAGCAGTTCGAGAACTTTCTTT. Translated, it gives CASSSRTFF.

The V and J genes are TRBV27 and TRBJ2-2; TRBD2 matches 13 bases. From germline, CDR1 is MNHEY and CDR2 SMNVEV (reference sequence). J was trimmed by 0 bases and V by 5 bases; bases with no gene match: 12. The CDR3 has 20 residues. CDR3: CASSLRLPGLAGTNTGELFF. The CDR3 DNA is TGTGCCAGCAGTCTTCGACTTCCGGGACTAGCGGGAACGAACACCGGGGAGCTGTTTTTT.